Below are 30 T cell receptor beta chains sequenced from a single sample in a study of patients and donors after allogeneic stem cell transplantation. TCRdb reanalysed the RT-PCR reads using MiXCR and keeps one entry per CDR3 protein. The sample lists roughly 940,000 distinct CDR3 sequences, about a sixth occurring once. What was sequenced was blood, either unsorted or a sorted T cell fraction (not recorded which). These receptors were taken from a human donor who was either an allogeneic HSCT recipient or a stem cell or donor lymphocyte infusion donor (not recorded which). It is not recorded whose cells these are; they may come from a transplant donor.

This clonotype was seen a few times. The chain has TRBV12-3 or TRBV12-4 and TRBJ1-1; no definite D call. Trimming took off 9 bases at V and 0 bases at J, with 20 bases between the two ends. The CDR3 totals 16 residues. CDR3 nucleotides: TGTGCCAGTCTTCCAGGACGGAAAACCTTGAACACTGAAGCTTTCTTT. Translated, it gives CASLPGRKTLNTEAFF.

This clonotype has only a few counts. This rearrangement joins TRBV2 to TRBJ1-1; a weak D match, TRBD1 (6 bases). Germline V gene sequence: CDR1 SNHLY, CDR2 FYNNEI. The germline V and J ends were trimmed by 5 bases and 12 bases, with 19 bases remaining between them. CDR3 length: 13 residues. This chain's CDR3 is CASSPDSEIGPFF. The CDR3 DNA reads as TGTGCCAGCAGTCCGGACAGCGAAATTGGACCTTTCTTT.

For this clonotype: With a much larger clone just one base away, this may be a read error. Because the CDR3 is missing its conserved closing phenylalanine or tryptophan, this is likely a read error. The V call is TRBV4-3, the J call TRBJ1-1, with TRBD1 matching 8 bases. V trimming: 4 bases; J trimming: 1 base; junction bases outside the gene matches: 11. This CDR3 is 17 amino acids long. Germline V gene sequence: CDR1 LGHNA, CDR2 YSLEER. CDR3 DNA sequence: TGCGCCAGCAGCCGCGGCACAGGGGGAGTGGAGAACACTGAAGCTTTCCTT. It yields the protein CASSRGTGGVENTEAFL.

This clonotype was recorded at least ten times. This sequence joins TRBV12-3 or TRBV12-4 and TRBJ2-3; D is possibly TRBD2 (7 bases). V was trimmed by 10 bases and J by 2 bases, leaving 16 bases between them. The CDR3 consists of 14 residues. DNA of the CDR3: TGTGCCATTATACCGGGGGGACACACAGATACGCAGTATTTT. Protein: CAIIPGGHTDTQYF.

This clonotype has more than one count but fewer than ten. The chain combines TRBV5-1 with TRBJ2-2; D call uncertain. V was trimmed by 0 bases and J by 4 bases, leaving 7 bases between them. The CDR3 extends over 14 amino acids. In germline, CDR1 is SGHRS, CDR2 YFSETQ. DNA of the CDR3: TGCGCCAGCAGCTTGGAGACTCTCACCGGGGAGCTGTTTTTT. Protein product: CASSLETLTGELFF.

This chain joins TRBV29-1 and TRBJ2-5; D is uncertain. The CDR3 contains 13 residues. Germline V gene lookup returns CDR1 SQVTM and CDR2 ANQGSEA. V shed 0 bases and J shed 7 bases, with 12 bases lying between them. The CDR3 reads CSVEEVTKGTQYF. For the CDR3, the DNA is TGCAGCGTTGAAGAAGTAACGAAGGGGACCCAGTACTTC. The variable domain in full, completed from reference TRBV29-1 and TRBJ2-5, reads SAVISQKPSRDICQRGTSLTIQCQVDSQVTMMFWYRQQPGQSLTLIATANQGSEATYESGFVIDKFPISRPNLTFSTLTVSNMSPEDSSIYLCSVEEVTKGTQYFGPGTRLLVL.

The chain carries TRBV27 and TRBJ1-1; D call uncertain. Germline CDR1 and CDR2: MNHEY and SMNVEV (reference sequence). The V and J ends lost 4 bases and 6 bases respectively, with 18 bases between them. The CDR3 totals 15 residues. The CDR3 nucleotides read TGTGCCAGCAGTTCCCTCTCGAAGGGATTTCCTGAAGCTTTCTTT. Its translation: CASSSLSKGFPEAFF.

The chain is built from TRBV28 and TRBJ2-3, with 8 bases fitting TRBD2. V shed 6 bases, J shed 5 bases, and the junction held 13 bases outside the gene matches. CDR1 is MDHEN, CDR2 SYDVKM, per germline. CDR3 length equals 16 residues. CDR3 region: CASSQNLAGFGDTQYF. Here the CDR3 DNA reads TGTGCCAGCAGCCAAAATCTAGCGGGCTTCGGAGATACGCAGTATTTT.

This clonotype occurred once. This CDR3 is CASTPRVGTPGTYGYTF. The CDR3 region has the DNA TGTGCCAGCACCCCCCGGGTTGGGACCCCAGGCACCTATGGCTACACCTTC. This chain uses TRBV4-2 with TRBJ1-2; tentatively, D is TRBD1 (5 bases). This CDR3 contains 17 residues. Germline CDR1 and CDR2: LGHNA and YNFKEQ. The V gene lost 7 bases and the J gene lost 4 bases, with 25 bases spanning the gap.

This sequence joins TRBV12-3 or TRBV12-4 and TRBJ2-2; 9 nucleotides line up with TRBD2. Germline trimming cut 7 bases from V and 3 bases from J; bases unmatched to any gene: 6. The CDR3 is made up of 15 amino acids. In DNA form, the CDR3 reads TGTGCCAGCATCGCGGGGGGGCTTTACACCGGGGAGCTGTTTTTT. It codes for CASIAGGLYTGELFF.

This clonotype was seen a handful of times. CDR3 in amino acids: CASSQTVTYEQYF. The CDR3 DNA sequence: TGTGCCAGCAGTCAGACAGTTACCTACGAGCAGTACTTC. The chain employs TRBV2 and TRBJ2-7; perhaps TRBD1 as D (5 bases). The germline gives CDR1 SNHLY, CDR2 FYNNEI. The V gene lost 5 bases and the J gene lost 2 bases, with 10 bases spanning the gap. The CDR3 spans 13 residues. The full variable domain, in which reference TRBV2 and TRBJ2-7 provide the parts outside the CDR3, is EPEVTQTPSHQVTQMGQEVILRCVPISNHLYFYWYRQILGQKVEFLVSFYNNEISEKSEIFDDQFSVERPDGSNFTLKIRSTKLEDSAMYFCASSQTVTYEQYFGPGTRLTVT.

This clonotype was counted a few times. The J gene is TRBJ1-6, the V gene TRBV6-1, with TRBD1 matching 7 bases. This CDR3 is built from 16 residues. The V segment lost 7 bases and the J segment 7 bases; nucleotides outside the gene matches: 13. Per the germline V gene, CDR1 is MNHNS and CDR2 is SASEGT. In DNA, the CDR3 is TGTGCCAGCACCCGGGACAGACGTCTGGGAAATTCACCCCTCCACTTT. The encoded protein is CASTRDRRLGNSPLHF.

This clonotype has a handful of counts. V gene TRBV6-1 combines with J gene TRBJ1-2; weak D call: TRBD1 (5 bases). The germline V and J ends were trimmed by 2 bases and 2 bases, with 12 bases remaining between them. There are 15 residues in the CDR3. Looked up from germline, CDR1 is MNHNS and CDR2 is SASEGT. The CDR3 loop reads CASSEFTDRNYGYTF. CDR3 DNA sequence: TGTGCCAGCAGTGAATTTACAGACAGAAACTATGGCTACACCTTC.

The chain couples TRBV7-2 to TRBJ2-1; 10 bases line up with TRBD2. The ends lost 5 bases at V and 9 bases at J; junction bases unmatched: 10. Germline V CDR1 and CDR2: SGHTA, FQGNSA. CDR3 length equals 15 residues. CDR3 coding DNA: TGTGCCAGCAGCAAACCGGGACTAGCGTTCGGTGAGCAGTTCTTC. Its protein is CASSKPGLAFGEQFF.

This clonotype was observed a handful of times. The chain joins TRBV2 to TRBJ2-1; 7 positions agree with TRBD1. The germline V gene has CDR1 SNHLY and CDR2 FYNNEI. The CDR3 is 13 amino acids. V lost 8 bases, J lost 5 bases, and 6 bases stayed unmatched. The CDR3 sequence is CASRDRVNNEQFF. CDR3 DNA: TGTGCCAGCCGGGACAGAGTTAACAATGAGCAGTTCTTC.

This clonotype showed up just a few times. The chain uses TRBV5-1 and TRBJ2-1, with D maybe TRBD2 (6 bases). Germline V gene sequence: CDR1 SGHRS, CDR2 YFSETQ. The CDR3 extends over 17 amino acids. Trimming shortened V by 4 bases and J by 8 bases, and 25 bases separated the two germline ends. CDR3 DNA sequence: TGCGCCAGCAGCCGTAGAGATAGCGGTCCTGTACAACATGAGCAGTTCTTC. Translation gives CASSRRDSGPVQHEQFF.

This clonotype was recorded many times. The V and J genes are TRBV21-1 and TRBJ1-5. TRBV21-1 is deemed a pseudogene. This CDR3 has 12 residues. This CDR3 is CASTRGLEPQHF. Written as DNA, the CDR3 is TGTGCCAGCACCCGAGGTCTAGAGCCCCAGCATTTT.

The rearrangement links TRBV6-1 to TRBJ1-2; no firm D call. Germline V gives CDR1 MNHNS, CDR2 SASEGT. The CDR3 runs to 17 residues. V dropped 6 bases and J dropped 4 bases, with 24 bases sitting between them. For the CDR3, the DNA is TGTGCCAGCAGCCCTCCGCAACCTGGGAGTTTGGTCTATGGCTACACCTTC. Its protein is CASSPPQPGSLVYGYTF.

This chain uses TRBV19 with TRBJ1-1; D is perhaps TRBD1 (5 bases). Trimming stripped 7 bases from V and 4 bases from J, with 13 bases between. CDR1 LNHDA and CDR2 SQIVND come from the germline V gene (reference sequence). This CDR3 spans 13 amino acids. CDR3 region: CASTMVGVTEAFF. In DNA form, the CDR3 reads TGTGCCAGTACCATGGTAGGGGTCACTGAAGCTTTCTTT.

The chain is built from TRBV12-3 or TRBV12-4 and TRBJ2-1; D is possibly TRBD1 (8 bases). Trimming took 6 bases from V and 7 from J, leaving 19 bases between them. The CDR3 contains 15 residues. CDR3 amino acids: CASSHYTGGGNEQFF. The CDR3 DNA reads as TGTGCCAGCAGCCACTACACAGGGGGGGGAAATGAGCAGTTCTTC.

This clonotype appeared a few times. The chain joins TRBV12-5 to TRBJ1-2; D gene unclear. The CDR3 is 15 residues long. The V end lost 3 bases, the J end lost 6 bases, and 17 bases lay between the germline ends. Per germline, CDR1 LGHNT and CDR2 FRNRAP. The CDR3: CASGFTTGRAHGYTF. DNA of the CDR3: TGTGCTAGTGGTTTCACGACGGGAAGGGCCCATGGCTACACCTTC.

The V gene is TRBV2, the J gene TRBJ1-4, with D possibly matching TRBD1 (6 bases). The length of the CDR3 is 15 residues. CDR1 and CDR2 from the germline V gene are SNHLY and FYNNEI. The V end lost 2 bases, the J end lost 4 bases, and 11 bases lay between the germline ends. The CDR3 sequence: CASSETGPSNEKLFF. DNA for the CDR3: TGTGCCAGCAGTGAAACAGGGCCTAGTAATGAAAAACTGTTTTTT.

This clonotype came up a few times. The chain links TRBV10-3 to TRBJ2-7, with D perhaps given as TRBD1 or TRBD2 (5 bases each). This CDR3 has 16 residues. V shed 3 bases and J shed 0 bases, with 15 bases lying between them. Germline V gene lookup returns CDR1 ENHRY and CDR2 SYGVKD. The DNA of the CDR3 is TGTGCCATCAGTGACCCTCTGAGGGGAAACTCCTACGAGCAGTACTTC. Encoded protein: CAISDPLRGNSYEQYF.

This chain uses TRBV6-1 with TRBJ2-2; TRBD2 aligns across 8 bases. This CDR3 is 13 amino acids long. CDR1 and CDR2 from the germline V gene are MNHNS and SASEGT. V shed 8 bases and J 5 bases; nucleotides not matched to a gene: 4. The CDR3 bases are TGTGCCAGCCGGCGGGGGGCGACCGGGGAGCTGTTTTTT. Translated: CASRRGATGELFF.

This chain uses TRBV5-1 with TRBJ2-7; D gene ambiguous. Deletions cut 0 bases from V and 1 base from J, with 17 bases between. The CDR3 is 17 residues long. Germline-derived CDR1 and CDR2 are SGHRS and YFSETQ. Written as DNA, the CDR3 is TGCGCCAGCAGCTTGGGCCCCTCCGACATCGTTTCCTACGAGCAGTACTTC. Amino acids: CASSLGPSDIVSYEQYF.

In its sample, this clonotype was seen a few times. The CDR3 DNA is TGTGCCAGCAGCCCCGGGACAGCTAAACTAGCGGGAGAGACCTACAATGAGCAGTTCTTC. Protein product: CASSPGTAKLAGETYNEQFF. The chain is built from TRBV12-3 or TRBV12-4 and TRBJ2-1; 11 positions agree with TRBD2. V lost 6 bases, J lost 2 bases, and 18 bases stayed unmatched. This CDR3 has 20 amino acids.

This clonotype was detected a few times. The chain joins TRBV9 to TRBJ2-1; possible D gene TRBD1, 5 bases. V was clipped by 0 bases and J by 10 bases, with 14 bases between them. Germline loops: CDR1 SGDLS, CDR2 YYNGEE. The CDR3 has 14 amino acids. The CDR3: CASSVGGATLEQFF. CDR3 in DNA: TGTGCCAGCAGCGTAGGTGGGGCAACCCTAGAGCAGTTCTTC.

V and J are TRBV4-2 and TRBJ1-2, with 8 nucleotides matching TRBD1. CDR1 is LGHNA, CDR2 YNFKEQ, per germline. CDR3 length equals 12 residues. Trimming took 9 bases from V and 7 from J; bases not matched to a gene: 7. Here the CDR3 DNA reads TGTGCCAGATCGGGGGGACAGGTTGGCTACACCTTC. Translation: CARSGGQVGYTF.

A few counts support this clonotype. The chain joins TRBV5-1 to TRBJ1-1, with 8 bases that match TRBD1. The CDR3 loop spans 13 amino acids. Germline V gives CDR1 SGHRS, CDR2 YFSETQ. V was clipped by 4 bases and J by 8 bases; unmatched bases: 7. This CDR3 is CASSGGTGKEAFF. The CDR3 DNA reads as TGCGCCAGCAGCGGTGGGACAGGCAAAGAAGCTTTCTTT. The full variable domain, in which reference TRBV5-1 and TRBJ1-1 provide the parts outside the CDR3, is KAGVTQTPRYLIKTRGQQVTLSCSPISGHRSVSWYQQTPGQGLQFLFEYFSETQRNKGNFPGRFSGRQFSNSRSEMNVSTLELGDSALYLCASSGGTGKEAFFGQGTRLTVV.

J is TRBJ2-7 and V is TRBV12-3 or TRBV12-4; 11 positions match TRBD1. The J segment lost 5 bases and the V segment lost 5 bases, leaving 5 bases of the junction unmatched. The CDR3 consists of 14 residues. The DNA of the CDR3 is TGTGCCAGCAGTCTGGGACAGGGGGTGCACGAGCAGTACTTC. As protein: CASSLGQGVHEQYF.